Shown below are 22 T cell receptor beta chains from a single sample sequenced in a study of memory CD8 T cells in hepatitis C reinfection. As for time point: peak reinfection, 3 to 8 weeks after reinfection detection. TCR sequencing was done directly ex vivo on sorted cells, without expansion in vitro. Clones were read by immunoSEQ multiplex PCR, and TCRdb kept only the in-frame ones, dropping some. The data hold 35,000 to 50,000 clones, with 85% to 90% observed a single time. Input material: naive CD8+ T cells sorted from blood. These receptors came from a man between 18 and 35 years old with hepatitis C virus infection.

The gene calls are TRBV6-5 and TRBJ2-5; the D is unclear. Per the germline V gene, CDR1 is MNHEY and CDR2 is SVGAGI. Trimming removed 2 bases from V and 0 bases from J, with 7 bases in between. CDR3 size: 14 residues. The CDR3 spells CASSYAVNQETQYF. The CDR3 nucleotides read TGTGCCAGCAGTTACGCGGTGAACCAAGAGACCCAGTACTTC.

In DNA, the CDR3 is TGTGCCAGCATTGGGACTAGCGACGTGTACGACACCGGGGAGCTGTTTTTT. This translates into CASIGTSDVYDTGELFF. This chain connects TRBV2 to TRBJ2-2; 10 nucleotides match TRBD2. The V gene end was trimmed by 7 bases and the J gene end by 3 bases; junction bases not matched to a gene: 11. This CDR3 contains 17 residues. Germline lookup yields CDR1 SNHLY and CDR2 FYNNEI.

This clone came up once. The chain joins TRBV7-3 to TRBJ2-1; TRBD2 agrees at 13 bases. Germline-derived CDR1 and CDR2 are SGHTA and FQGTGA. V lost 4 bases and J lost 4; bases outside the gene matches: 4. The CDR3 totals 16 residues. CDR3 sequence (DNA): TGTGCCAGCAGCTCGCAGACTAGCGGGGGGTACAATGAGCAGTTCTTC. This encodes CASSSQTSGGYNEQFF.

Comment on this clone: A read error may account for a junction end that differs from germline. Other DNA sequences in the same sample also yield this CDR3. The CDR3 is CASTGGARGSYEQYF. CDR3 DNA: TGCGCCAGCACGGGAGGGGCTAGAGGATCCTACGAGCAGTACTTC. V usage is TRBV2 and J usage is TRBJ2-7; 8 nucleotides line up with TRBD2. The CDR3 covers 15 residues. Germline lookup yields CDR1 SNHLY and CDR2 FYNNEI.

This chain uses TRBV28 with TRBJ1-2; 8 bases map to TRBD1. V lost 6 bases, J lost 7 bases, and 7 bases stayed unmatched. Germline-derived CDR1 and CDR2 are MDHEN and SYDVKM. The CDR3 contains 13 residues. This chain's CDR3 is CASRSQGARGYTF. The CDR3 region has the DNA TGTGCCAGCAGGAGCCAGGGGGCGCGTGGCTACACCTTC.

V gene TRBV2 combines with J gene TRBJ2-2; D possibly corresponds to TRBD2 (5 bases). Trimming left V 0 bases short and J 1 base short, with 9 bases between. CDR3 length: 16 residues. Germline V gene lookup returns CDR1 SNHLY and CDR2 FYNNEI. The CDR3 region has the DNA TGTGCCAGCAGTGAAGCGAGGGCGGGGAACACCGGGGAGCTGTTTTTT. It codes for CASSEARAGNTGELFF.

This sequence joins TRBV6-5 and TRBJ2-2; D gene uncertain. Germline values: CDR1 MNHEY, CDR2 SVGAGI. V was shortened by 5 bases and J by 7 bases, with 11 bases between the two germline ends. The CDR3 contains 13 residues. The CDR3 sequence is CASSPHSFGELFF. The CDR3 bases are TGTGCCAGCAGTCCGCACTCTTTCGGGGAGCTGTTTTTT.

The J gene is TRBJ1-2, the V gene TRBV28; 7 bases map to TRBD1. V lost 5 bases to trimming and J lost 8 bases; unmatched junction nucleotides: 8. Germline-derived CDR1 and CDR2 are MDHEN and SYDVKM. This CDR3 has 13 residues. For the CDR3, the DNA is TGTGCCAGCAGTACCCAGGGGGGCAGGGGCTACACCTTC. This codes for CASSTQGGRGYTF.

The V call is TRBV7-9, the J call TRBJ1-1; D uncertain. Trimming removed 4 bases at V and 8 bases at J, with 8 bases between. The CDR3 sequence is 11 residues long. The germline gives CDR1 SEHNR, CDR2 FQNEAQ (reference sequence). In nucleotides, the CDR3 is TGTGCCAGCAGCTCGAGCTCGGAAGCTTTCTTT. This gives the protein CASSSSSEAFF.

The V and J genes are TRBV15 and TRBJ2-1, with TRBD2 matching over 9 bases. CDR3 length: 16 amino acids. In germline, CDR1 is LNHNV, CDR2 YYDKDF (reference sequence). The J segment lost 7 bases and the V segment lost 0 bases, leaving 7 bases of the junction unmatched. CDR3 bases: TGTGCCACCAGCAGAGATAGGGCGGGGGGGCCGAATGAGCAGTTCTTC. Translating gives CATSRDRAGGPNEQFF. Filled out from reference TRBV15 and TRBJ2-1, the complete variable domain reads DAMVIQNPRYQVTQFGKPVTLSCSQTLNHNVMYWYQQKSSQAPKLLFHYYDKDFNNEADTPDNFQSRRPNTSFCFLDIRSPGLGDTAMYLCATSRDRAGGPNEQFFGPGTRLTVL.

The V gene is TRBV7-9, the J gene TRBJ2-2; the match to TRBD1 covers 7 bases. CDR1 SEHNR and CDR2 FQNEAQ come from the germline V gene (reference sequence). The CDR3 spans 16 residues. After removal of 2 bases from V and 6 bases from J, the junction contained 9 bases not matched to a gene. This chain's CDR3 is CASSLIPGGIAGELFF. Written as DNA, the CDR3 is TGTGCCAGCAGCTTAATTCCAGGGGGAATAGCCGGGGAGCTGTTTTTT.

The rearrangement joins TRBV5-6 to TRBJ2-1; D is perhaps TRBD1 (6 bases). V lost 3 bases and J lost 6, with 13 bases in between. Germline-derived CDR1 and CDR2 are SGHDT and YYEEEE. The CDR3 covers 14 residues. CDR3 nucleotide sequence: TGTGCCAGCAGCTGGGGACAACAGGTCAATGAGCAGTTCTTC. This encodes CASSWGQQVNEQFF. Complete variable domain (other parts from reference TRBV5-6 and TRBJ2-1): DAGVTQSPTHLIKTRGQQVTLRCSPKSGHDTVSWYQQALGQGPQFIFQYYEEEERQRGNFPDRFSGHQFPNYSSELNVNALLLGDSALYLCASSWGQQVNEQFFGPGTRLTVL.

V is TRBV6-6 and J is TRBJ2-1; D remains unclear. CDR1 MNHNY and CDR2 SVGAGI come from the germline V gene (reference sequence). CDR3 size: 14 residues. With 3 bases removed from V and 3 bases from J, the gap between germline ends came to 9 bases. The CDR3 DNA reads TGTGCCAGCAGTTATCGTTCAGGCTACAATGAGCAGTTCTTC. Its translation: CASSYRSGYNEQFF.

This chain links TRBV7-9 with TRBJ2-5, with 12 positions matching TRBD1. Germline values: CDR1 SEHNR, CDR2 FQNEAQ (reference sequence). This CDR3 region has 15 residues. J gave up 4 bases and V 4 bases, and 4 bases lay outside the gene matches. The CDR3 sequence: CASSWGQGAGETQYF. The CDR3 nucleotides read TGTGCCAGCAGCTGGGGACAGGGGGCAGGAGAGACCCAGTACTTC. The variable domain in full, with the rest retrieved from reference TRBV7-9 and TRBJ2-5, is DTGVSQNPRHKITKRGQNVTFRCDPISEHNRLYWYRQTLGQGPEFLTYFQNEAQLEKSRLLSDRFSAERPKGSFSTLEIQRTEQGDSAMYLCASSWGQGAGETQYFGPGTRLLVL.

The chain is built from TRBV5-1 and TRBJ2-2; perhaps TRBD1 as D (6 bases). The V gene lost 0 bases and the J gene lost 1 base, with 7 bases spanning the gap. CDR3 size: 15 residues. CDR1 is SGHRS and CDR2 is YFSETQ in the germline V gene. CDR3 coding DNA: TGCGCCAGCAGCTTGGGGACAGTGAACACCGGGGAGCTGTTTTTT. As protein: CASSLGTVNTGELFF.

The chain couples TRBV6-1 to TRBJ1-5; TRBD1 aligns across 9 bases. The V gene end was trimmed by 5 bases and the J gene end by 5 bases; junction bases not matched to a gene: 4. The CDR3 is 14 residues long. Germline V gives CDR1 MNHNS, CDR2 SASEGT. The CDR3 here is CASSRTGAYQPQHF. The CDR3 DNA reads TGTGCCAGCAGTCGGACAGGGGCGTATCAGCCCCAGCATTTT.

This sequence joins TRBV14 and TRBJ1-1, with D tentatively TRBD1 (6 bases). V lost 3 bases and J 2 bases, leaving 10 bases between the germline ends. The CDR3 runs 14 residues. The V gene's germline CDR1 is SGHDN and CDR2 FVKESK. CDR3 nucleotides: TGTGCCAGCAGCCAGTTGGGGGCAAACACTGAAGCTTTCTTT. Translation: CASSQLGANTEAFF. The whole variable domain, remainder taken from reference TRBV14 and TRBJ1-1, is EAGVTQFPSHSVIEKGQTVTLRCDPISGHDNLYWYRRVMGKEIKFLLHFVKESKQDESGMPNNRFLAERTGGTYSTLKVQPAELEDSGVYFCASSQLGANTEAFFGQGTRLTVV.

The V call is TRBV10-2, the J call TRBJ2-1; D perhaps matches TRBD2 (5 bases). Deletions cut 0 bases from V and 9 bases from J, with 12 bases between. There are 14 residues in the CDR3. Per the germline V gene, CDR1 is WSHSY and CDR2 is SAAADI. CDR3 nucleotide sequence: TGCGCCAGCAGTGAGTCGCGGCTAGCTACTGAGCAGTTCTTC. It is translated as CASSESRLATEQFF.

The chain employs TRBV7-9 and TRBJ2-1; 8 positions match TRBD2. Germline V CDR1 and CDR2: SEHNR, FQNEAQ (reference sequence). V was clipped by 6 bases and J by 8 bases; unmatched bases: 6. The CDR3 contains 13 residues. In DNA form, the CDR3 reads TGTGCCAGCAGTACCGGGACTAGGTATGAGCAGTTCTTC. Its protein is CASSTGTRYEQFF.

This chain links TRBV7-9 with TRBJ2-7; TRBD2 matches 9 bases. The ends lost 5 bases at V and 2 bases at J; junction bases unmatched: 4. Germline lookup yields CDR1 SEHNR and CDR2 FQNEAQ (reference sequence). The CDR3 has 14 amino acids. The CDR3 here is CASSPRLAAYEQYF. DNA for the CDR3: TGTGCCAGCAGCCCGCGACTAGCGGCCTACGAGCAGTACTTC.

This chain joins TRBV4-1 and TRBJ1-4; 8 bases align to TRBD1. Germline lookup yields CDR1 MGHRA and CDR2 YSYEKL. The CDR3 runs to 17 residues. V shed 2 bases, J shed 2 bases, and the junction held 7 bases outside the gene matches. The CDR3 loop is CASSQQGAGRTNEKLFF. In DNA form, the CDR3 reads TGCGCCAGCAGCCAACAGGGGGCAGGGAGGACTAATGAAAAACTGTTTTTT.

The chain carries TRBV9 and TRBJ2-5; D not resolved. Germline V gene lookup returns CDR1 SGDLS and CDR2 YYNGEE. This CDR3 has 15 amino acids. Trimming stripped 0 bases from V and 0 bases from J, with 9 bases between. CDR3 region: CASSVENGYQETQYF. The CDR3 region has the DNA TGTGCCAGCAGCGTAGAAAACGGGTACCAAGAGACCCAGTACTTC.